These 5 T cell receptor beta chains share one sample of origin, sequenced in a study of cytomegalovirus exposure and HLA in healthy donors. PCR involved 60 Vbeta and 13 Jbeta primers. Clones were sequenced by immunoSEQ multiplex PCR, and TCRdb holds only the in-frame ones, with some missing. Of over 150,000 clones listed, roughly 78% were seen once; the top ten hold 1%. Sequencing used PBMCs. These receptors were obtained from a woman aged 45 to 65 in good health and CMV-seropositive.

V is TRBV6-5 and J is TRBJ2-5, with D perhaps matching TRBD1 (6 bases). With 6 bases removed from V and 11 bases from J, the gap between germline ends came to 22 bases. The CDR3 sequence is 14 residues long. Germline CDR1 and CDR2: MNHEY and SVGAGI. CDR3: CASRGTGSHREQYF. CDR3 in DNA: TGTGCCAGCAGGGGGACGGGCTCCCACAGGGAGCAGTACTTC.

This clone was counted a single time. The V call is TRBV4-1, the J call TRBJ2-5; D might be TRBD2 (6 bases). In germline, CDR1 is MGHRA, CDR2 YSYEKL. The CDR3 contains 18 residues. V was clipped by 3 bases and J by 2 bases, with 22 bases between them. The CDR3 reads CASSHGTPQSHRQETQYF. CDR3 nucleotide sequence: TGCGCCAGCAGCCACGGGACTCCCCAATCACACCGTCAAGAGACCCAGTACTTC.

The chain carries TRBV9 and TRBJ1-2; 10 bases align to TRBD1. CDR3 length: 14 residues. V shed 4 bases, J shed 7 bases, and the junction held 7 bases outside the gene matches. CDR1 SGDLS and CDR2 YYNGEE come from the germline V gene. The CDR3 region is CASSSPGQGTGYTF. DNA for the CDR3: TGTGCCAGCAGCTCACCGGGACAGGGGACTGGCTACACCTTC.

The chain carries TRBV5-1 and TRBJ1-1; a possible D gene is TRBD1 (5 bases). Trimming left V 2 bases short and J 8 bases short, with 13 bases between. This CDR3 is built from 13 residues. CDR1 and CDR2 from the germline V gene are SGHRS and YFSETQ. The CDR3 here is CASSFSGSYEAFF. In DNA, the CDR3 is TGCGCCAGCAGCTTTTCAGGGTCATACGAAGCTTTCTTT.

The chain employs TRBV18 and TRBJ1-1; 7 bases map to TRBD1. The CDR3 runs to 14 residues. The germline V gene encodes CDR1 KGHSH and CDR2 LQKENI. V shed 6 bases, J shed 10 bases, and the junction held 14 bases outside the gene matches. This CDR3 is CASSTQMTGLGAFF. DNA for the CDR3: TGTGCCAGCTCCACTCAGATGACAGGGCTAGGAGCTTTCTTT. Together with reference TRBV18 and TRBJ1-1, the CDR3 gives the full variable domain: NAGVMQNPRHLVRRRGQEARLRCSPMKGHSHVYWYRQLPEEGLKFMVYLQKENIIDESGMPKERFSAEFPKEGPSILRIQQVVRGDSAAYFCASSTQMTGLGAFFGQGTRLTVV.